The clone carrying this TCR beta chain was observed a single time. This CDR3 has 15 amino acids. Between the trimmed V and J ends, which lost 0 bases and 6 bases, there was a span of 13 bases. Germline V CDR1 and CDR2: SGDLS, YYNGEE. This sample stems from a study of CD8+CD57+ T cells in acquired aplastic anemia. The template for TCR beta VDJ and CDR3 sequence profiling was genomic DNA. MiXCR, applied by TCRdb to the reads, yields one record per CDR3 protein. This sample yields about 98,000 distinct CDR3 sequences, of which about 67% are seen a single time; 50% to 70% belongs to the top ten. Patients selected for sequencing had displayed CD8+CD57+ cell expansion by flow cytometry.

The chain combines TRBV9 with TRBJ1-5; D is ambiguous. The clonotype originates from a human donor with aplastic anemia. Source material: sorted CD4+, CD8+, or CD8+CD57+ T cells (not recorded which) from PBMCs. The CDR3 coding sequence is TGTGCCAGCAGCGTAGCTGGGATGGCGGGTCAGCCCCAGCATTTT. Protein sequence: CASSVAGMAGQPQHF.